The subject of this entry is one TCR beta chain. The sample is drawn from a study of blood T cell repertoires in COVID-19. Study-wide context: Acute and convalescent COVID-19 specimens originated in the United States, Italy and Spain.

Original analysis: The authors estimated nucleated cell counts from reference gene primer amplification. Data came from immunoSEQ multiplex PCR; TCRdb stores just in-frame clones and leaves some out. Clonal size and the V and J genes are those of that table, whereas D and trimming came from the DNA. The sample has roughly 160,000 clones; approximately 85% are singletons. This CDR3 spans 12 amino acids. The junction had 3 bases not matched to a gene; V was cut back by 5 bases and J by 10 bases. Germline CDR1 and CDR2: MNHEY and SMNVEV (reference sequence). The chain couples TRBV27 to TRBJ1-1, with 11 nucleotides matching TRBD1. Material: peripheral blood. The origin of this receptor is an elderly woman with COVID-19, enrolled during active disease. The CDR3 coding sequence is TGTGCCAGCAGTCCGGACAGGGGGCGAGCTTTCTTT. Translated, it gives CASSPDRGRAFF.